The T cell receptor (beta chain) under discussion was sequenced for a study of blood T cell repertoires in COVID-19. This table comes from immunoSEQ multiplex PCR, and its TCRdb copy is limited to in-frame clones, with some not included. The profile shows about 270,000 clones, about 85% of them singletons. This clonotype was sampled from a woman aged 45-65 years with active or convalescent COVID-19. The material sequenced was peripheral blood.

CDR3 sequence (DNA): TGTGCCAGCAGCTTTTCTCTCGAAGAGACCCAGTACTTC. This sequence encodes CASSFSLEETQYF. The gene calls are TRBV11-2 and TRBJ2-5; D uncertain. V lost 3 bases and J lost 3, with 8 bases in between. The CDR3 covers 13 residues. The germline gives CDR1 SGHAT, CDR2 FQNNGV.